This T cell receptor beta chain was found in a study of blood T cell repertoires in COVID-19. Study overall: Samples of COVID-19 (acute and convalescent) were obtained from the United States, Italy and Spain. T cells, B-cell-depleted T cells, or PBMCs provided the cDNA or gDNA that served as material.

Per the original methods: From reference gene primer amplification, estimates of nucleated cell counts were derived. The data were produced by immunoSEQ multiplex PCR, yet TCRdb's version contains in-frame clones alone and is incomplete. D and trimming were read from the DNA, whereas the V and J calls and clone size are those reported in that table. The sample contains approximately 80,000 clones, about 87% of which appear only once. The CDR3 length is 14 residues. The V and J ends lost 3 bases and 1 base respectively, with 12 bases between them. The germline V gene has CDR1 SQVTM and CDR2 ANQGSEA. The TCR comes from a man in his forties or fifties with acute or convalescent COVID-19. Sequenced sample: peripheral blood. V is TRBV29-1 and J is TRBJ1-1; D ambiguous. The CDR3 here is CSVERETANTEAFF. CDR3 coding DNA: TGCAGCGTTGAGAGAGAAACAGCGAACACTGAAGCTTTCTTT.